A single sample is the source of the 16 T cell receptor beta chains below, sequenced in a study of healthy donors' naive CD4 and CD8 T cells (dated by TCRdb to 2015 to 2017). Reads for this sample came from a 454 GS FLX Titanium. A previously published linear amplification protocol was used to construct TCR libraries from about 500 ng of total RNA. TCRdb trimmed the raw reads at Q25, called clones with MiXCR and kept productive beta chains. CDR3 protein sequences are deduplicated, and each keeps its most common genes and DNA. This sample has approximately 180,000 distinct CDR3 sequences in its table, and nearly 75% of those were observed once. The leading ten clones occupy 2.3% of the sample. The sequencing input was naive CD4+ and CD8+ T cells sorted from blood, pooled from several donors. Interpreted using the paper, the cell subset or site label stands for: FACS-sorted naive CD4+ (CD45RO-CD45RA+) and naive CD8+ (CD45RA+CD27bright) T cells. These receptors were obtained from a pool of human donors in good health; the sample pools cells from several healthy donors.

This clonotype occurred once. This chain connects TRBV6-6 to TRBJ2-3, with D tentatively TRBD1 (5 bases). CDR1 MNHNY and CDR2 SVGAGI come from the germline V gene (reference sequence). The V and J ends lost 10 bases and 2 bases respectively, with 22 bases between them. The CDR3 is made up of 16 amino acids. This CDR3 is CATAVMADIATDTQYF. The CDR3 bases are TGTGCCACCGCTGTAATGGCGGACATTGCCACAGATACGCAGTATTTT.

This clonotype has just one count. This chain links TRBV30 with TRBJ2-5; 10 positions match TRBD1. V gave up 5 bases and J gave up 0 bases; unmatched junction bases: 3. CDR1 and CDR2 from the germline V gene are GTSNPN and SVGIG (reference sequence). This CDR3 has 14 residues. The CDR3 here is CAWLGTGDQETQYF. The CDR3 DNA follows: TGTGCCTGGCTGGGGACAGGGGACCAAGAGACCCAGTACTTC.

V and J are TRBV7-6 and TRBJ2-1; no definite D call. The CDR3 runs 14 residues. The germline CDR1 and CDR2 sequences are SGHVS and FNYEAQ. V lost 1 base, J lost 7 bases, and 11 bases lay in between. CDR3 region: CASSLVGSRNEQFF. The CDR3 region has the DNA TGTGCCAGCAGCTTAGTTGGCAGCCGGAATGAGCAGTTCTTC.

V usage is TRBV19 and J usage is TRBJ2-3; D perhaps matches TRBD1 (5 bases). Per the germline V gene, CDR1 is LNHDA and CDR2 is SQIVND (reference sequence). V lost 10 bases and J 3 bases, leaving 14 bases between the germline ends. The CDR3 covers 13 residues. CDR3 in DNA: TGTGCCACCTGCTCCAGGGTGACAGATACGCAGTATTTT. It specifies CATCSRVTDTQYF.

The rearrangement links TRBV27 to TRBJ2-5; 9 bases line up with TRBD1. Germline V gene data show CDR1 as MNHEY and CDR2 as SMNVEV (reference sequence). Germline trimming cut 4 bases from V and 3 bases from J; bases unmatched to any gene: 9. CDR3 size: 16 residues. For the CDR3, the DNA is TGTGCCAGCAGTTCCTCGGGACAGGGTACCGAAGAGACCCAGTACTTC. Its protein is CASSSSGQGTEETQYF.

V gene TRBV20-1 combines with J gene TRBJ1-5, with 7 bases fitting TRBD1. V gave up 0 bases and J gave up 5 bases; unmatched junction bases: 4. CDR1 and CDR2 from the germline V gene are DFQATT and SNEGSKA (reference sequence). CDR3 length: 14 amino acids. CDR3 residues: CSAREAGGHQPQHF. Written as DNA, the CDR3 is TGCAGTGCTAGAGAGGCAGGGGGACATCAGCCCCAGCATTTT.

This clonotype was counted only a few times. The J gene is TRBJ2-1, the V gene TRBV6-5; 7 bases match TRBD2. This CDR3 contains 17 residues. In germline, CDR1 is MNHEY, CDR2 SVGAGI. V trimming: 3 bases; J trimming: 5 bases; junction bases outside the gene matches: 13. For the CDR3, the DNA is TGTGCCAGCAGTTATAGTCCGGAAAGCGGGGCCGACAATGAGCAGTTCTTC. Amino acid sequence: CASSYSPESGADNEQFF.

The chain links TRBV30 to TRBJ1-2; possibly TRBD1 for D (5 bases). This CDR3 contains 12 residues. Trimming left V 3 bases short and J 8 bases short, with 13 bases between. The germline CDR1 and CDR2 sequences are GTSNPN and SVGIG (reference sequence). CDR3 sequence (DNA): TGTGCCTGGAGCCACGGGGCGGGCGGCTACACCTTC. As protein: CAWSHGAGGYTF.

V usage is TRBV19 and J usage is TRBJ1-2; D not resolved. CDR1 is LNHDA and CDR2 is SQIVND in the germline V gene (reference sequence). The V end lost 7 bases, the J end lost 2 bases, and 17 bases lay between the germline ends. The CDR3 consists of 15 residues. The CDR3 sequence: CASTRSADGNYGYTF. The CDR3 nucleotides are TGTGCCAGTACCCGATCCGCCGACGGAAACTATGGCTACACCTTC.

The chain combines TRBV19 with TRBJ2-1; weak D call: TRBD2 (5 bases). Trimming took off 10 bases at V and 7 bases at J, with 17 bases between the two ends. CDR1 and CDR2 (germline): LNHDA, SQIVND (reference sequence). The CDR3 is 13 amino acids. CDR3 DNA: TGTGCCACCGACCACACTCGGGGTAATGAGCAGTTCTTC. Residues: CATDHTRGNEQFF.

The J gene is TRBJ2-1, the V gene TRBV19; weak D call: TRBD1 (6 bases). This CDR3 has 14 residues. Germline V lookup: CDR1 LNHDA, CDR2 SQIVND (reference sequence). Trimming shortened V by 8 bases and J by 6 bases, and 17 bases separated the two germline ends. The CDR3 DNA reads as TGTGCCAGTGAGGACAGAGATAATCCCAATGAGCAGTTCTTC. Amino acid sequence: CASEDRDNPNEQFF.

This chain connects TRBV24-1 to TRBJ2-1, with 12 bases aligning to TRBD1. Trimming cost V 3 bases and J 3 bases; bases outside gene matches: 2. Germline CDR1 KGHDR, CDR2 SFDVKD. The CDR3 extends over 16 amino acids. The CDR3 region is CATSDGTGGVYNEQFF. In DNA, the CDR3 is TGTGCCACCAGTGATGGGACAGGGGGCGTCTACAATGAGCAGTTCTTC.

V gene TRBV6-5 combines with J gene TRBJ2-1, with 7 positions matching TRBD2. This CDR3 is built from 13 residues. Germline trimming cut 4 bases from V and 12 bases from J; bases unmatched to any gene: 9. Germline V gene lookup returns CDR1 MNHEY and CDR2 SVGAGI. Written as DNA, the CDR3 is TGTGCCAGCAGTTTTCACCAAGGACTAGGGCAGTTCTTC. Amino acids: CASSFHQGLGQFF.

V is TRBV5-6 and J is TRBJ2-3; D gene ambiguous. The CDR3 is 13 amino acids. With 2 bases removed from V and 13 bases from J, the gap between germline ends came to 17 bases. The V gene's germline CDR1 is SGHDT and CDR2 YYEEEE. The CDR3 region has the DNA TGTGCCAGCAGCTTTAGTGGTAGCCTCCTAGAGTATTTT. Translation gives CASSFSGSLLEYF.

This rearrangement joins TRBV28 to TRBJ2-7; 7 bases are a match to TRBD1. CDR1 and CDR2 (germline): MDHEN, SYDVKM. The V gene end was trimmed by 7 bases and the J gene end by 2 bases; junction bases not matched to a gene: 8. There are 14 residues in the CDR3. As DNA, the CDR3 is TGTGCCAGCAACGTACCGGGGACAGCCTACGAGCAGTACTTC. Translating gives CASNVPGTAYEQYF.

The J gene is TRBJ2-5, the V gene TRBV29-1; no clear D. The germline CDR1 and CDR2 sequences are SQVTM and ANQGSEA. The CDR3 sequence is 12 residues long. V was shortened by 2 bases and J by 2 bases, with 6 bases between the two germline ends. CDR3 bases: TGCAGCGTTGAACCCACACAAGAGACCCAGTACTTC. This codes for CSVEPTQETQYF.